This T cell receptor (beta chain) was found in a study of OX40 agonist ivuxolimab in advanced cancers. Trimming cost V 5 bases and J 5 bases; bases outside gene matches: 4. The CDR3 is 13 residues long. Per the germline V gene, CDR1 is MGHDK and CDR2 is SYGVNS. The method was immunoSEQ multiplex PCR; TCRdb's version includes in-frame clones alone and lacks a portion of them. The data show roughly 6,300 clones, around 74% seen once. This sample comprised CD4+ or CD8+ T cells sorted from blood, obtained in a trial of the OX40 agonist ivuxolimab. The chain employs TRBV25-1 and TRBJ2-7; 9 bases align to TRBD2. The clonotype originates from an adult with an advanced solid tumor such as melanoma, head and neck, liver or kidney cancer. CDR3 protein: CASSPRGGDEQYF. The CDR3, as DNA: TGTGCCAGCAGTCCGCGGGGGGGCGACGAGCAGTACTTC.